The rows below give T cell receptor beta chains drawn from one sample of a study of blood T cell repertoires in COVID-19. Clones were read by immunoSEQ multiplex PCR, and TCRdb kept only the in-frame ones, dropping some. The table records 350,000 or so clones, about 88% of them present only once. Sequenced input: PBMCs or T cells enriched from blood (not recorded which). The receptor set was obtained from a woman in her 30s who had recovered from COVID-19. Each CDR3 is given with its conserved first and last residue. Each record gives: D gene, J gene, CDR3 length, V gene, clone size, CDR3 protein, CDR3 DNA. D genes are given only for firm matches. Only some rows state a clone size, as once, few, many or a class for expanded clones.

d_gene: TRBD1; j_gene: TRBJ2-3; len: 15; v_gene: TRBV9; abundance: NA; CDR3aa: CASSVTGGRTDTQYF; CDR3nt: TGTGCCAGCAGCGTAACAGGGGGTCGAACAGATACGCAGTATTTT
d_gene: NA; j_gene: TRBJ2-7; len: 14; v_gene: TRBV10-1; abundance: NA; CDR3aa: CASNPRTFENEQYF; CDR3nt: TGCGCCAGCAACCCGAGGACTTTTGAGAACGAGCAGTACTTC
d_gene: TRBD1; j_gene: TRBJ2-5; len: 15; v_gene: TRBV2; abundance: NA; CDR3aa: CASRATGAYQETQYF; CDR3nt: TGTGCCAGCAGAGCGACAGGGGCCTACCAAGAGACCCAGTACTTC
d_gene: NA; j_gene: TRBJ1-4; len: 15; v_gene: TRBV25-1; abundance: NA; CDR3aa: CASSRTVGTNEKLFF; CDR3nt: TGTGCCAGCAGCCGAACGGTCGGAACTAATGAAAAACTGTTTTTT
d_gene: TRBD1; j_gene: TRBJ1-1; len: 12; v_gene: TRBV19; abundance: NA; CDR3aa: CASSSDRARAFF; CDR3nt: TGTGCCAGTAGTTCAGACAGGGCCCGCGCTTTCTTT
d_gene: NA; j_gene: TRBJ2-1; len: 11; v_gene: TRBV20-1; abundance: NA; CDR3aa: CSALSAHEQFF; CDR3nt: TGCAGTGCGTTAAGCGCGCATGAGCAGTTCTTC
d_gene: TRBD1; j_gene: TRBJ1-2; len: 15; v_gene: TRBV7-9; abundance: few; CDR3aa: CASSLGPGQAYGYTF; CDR3nt: TGTGCCAGCAGCTTAGGCCCGGGACAGGCCTATGGCTACACCTTC
d_gene: TRBD1; j_gene: TRBJ1-2; len: 15; v_gene: TRBV25-1; abundance: NA; CDR3aa: CASSKTGVTGYGYTF; CDR3nt: TGTGCCAGCAGTAAAACAGGGGTCACCGGCTATGGCTACACCTTC
d_gene: NA; j_gene: TRBJ1-1; len: 14; v_gene: TRBV2; abundance: few; CDR3aa: CASSASAGRREAFF; CDR3nt: TGTGCCAGCAGTGCCAGCGCGGGACGGCGGGAAGCTTTCTTT
d_gene: TRBD1; j_gene: TRBJ2-5; len: 14; v_gene: TRBV25-1; abundance: NA; CDR3aa: CATRPGQSVETQYF; CDR3nt: TGTGCCACCCGACCGGGACAGTCAGTAGAGACCCAGTACTTC
d_gene: NA; j_gene: TRBJ1-1; len: 13; v_gene: TRBV28; abundance: NA; CDR3aa: CASRVEGGAGAFF; CDR3nt: TGTGCCAGCAGGGTGGAAGGGGGTGCTGGAGCTTTCTTT
d_gene: TRBD1; j_gene: TRBJ1-2; len: 11; v_gene: TRBV29-1; abundance: NA; CDR3aa: CSVLRGHGYTF; CDR3nt: TGCAGCGTACTAAGGGGGCATGGCTACACCTTC
d_gene: TRBD2; j_gene: TRBJ2-4; len: 16; v_gene: TRBV28; abundance: NA; CDR3aa: CASSFTSGLAKNIQYF; CDR3nt: TGTGCCAGCAGTTTTACTAGCGGACTAGCCAAAAACATTCAGTACTTC
d_gene: NA; j_gene: TRBJ2-2; len: 18; v_gene: TRBV3-1/TRBV3-2; abundance: NA; CDR3aa: CASSQDVLGGRGTGELFF; CDR3nt: TGTGCCAGCAGCCAAGACGTTTTGGGGGGTCGCGGCACCGGGGAGCTGTTTTTT
d_gene: TRBD1; j_gene: TRBJ1-3; len: 19; v_gene: TRBV27; abundance: NA; CDR3aa: CASSFGAPGPGGNGNTIYF; CDR3nt: TGTGCCAGCAGTTTCGGAGCTCCTGGACCAGGGGGCAATGGAAACACCATATATTTT
d_gene: NA; j_gene: TRBJ1-3; len: 15; v_gene: TRBV19; abundance: few; CDR3aa: CASRTAGANGNTIYF; CDR3nt: TGTGCCAGTAGAACCGCTGGGGCGAATGGAAACACCATATATTTT
d_gene: TRBD2; j_gene: TRBJ2-1; len: 16; v_gene: TRBV5-6; abundance: NA; CDR3aa: CASSGRLAGSYNEQFF; CDR3nt: TGTGCCAGCAGCGGAAGACTAGCGGGCTCCTACAATGAGCAGTTCTTC
d_gene: NA; j_gene: TRBJ1-1; len: 12; v_gene: TRBV12-3/TRBV12-4; abundance: NA; CDR3aa: CASSSTGTEAFF; CDR3nt: TGTGCCAGCAGTTCCACAGGGACTGAAGCTTTCTTT
d_gene: NA; j_gene: TRBJ2-7; len: 14; v_gene: TRBV5-1; abundance: NA; CDR3aa: CASSPIRGEDEQYF; CDR3nt: TGCGCCAGCAGCCCCATCAGGGGAGAGGACGAGCAGTACTTC
d_gene: TRBD2; j_gene: TRBJ2-3; len: 15; v_gene: TRBV18; abundance: NA; CDR3aa: CASSEGLATRDTQYF; CDR3nt: TGTGCCAGCTCAGAGGGACTAGCCACACGGGATACGCAGTATTTT